The 30 T cell receptor beta chains below all came from one sample that was sequenced in a study of neurological immune-mediated disorders. Each CDR3 protein is one row after TCRdb ran MiXCR on the 5' RACE reads. Of 78,000 or so distinct CDR3 sequences in the sample, roughly 4.8% were seen once. Material for sequencing was PBMCs. The receptor set was obtained from a woman between 25 and 40 years old with multiple sclerosis.

This clonotype was seen many times. The rearrangement uses TRBV12-3 or TRBV12-4 and TRBJ2-7, with D unresolved. The CDR3 consists of 18 residues. Trimming stripped 6 bases from V and 0 bases from J, with 24 bases between. CDR3 protein: CASRTLNFYIISSYEQYV. The DNA of the CDR3 is TGTGCCAGCAGGACGCTGAACTTTTATATCATAAGCTCCTACGAGCAGTACGTC.

The chain has TRBV15 and TRBJ1-1, with D possibly matching TRBD1 (5 bases). CDR1 LNHNV and CDR2 YYDKDF come from the germline V gene (reference sequence). The CDR3 length is 14 residues. V was pared by 0 bases and J by 5 bases, with 10 bases between. CDR3 region: CATSRDYGGTEAFF. DNA of the CDR3: TGTGCCACCAGCAGAGATTATGGGGGAACTGAAGCTTTCTTT.

The sample holds many counts of this clonotype. This chain uses TRBV20-1 with TRBJ2-3; D is ambiguous. Trimming took off 0 bases at V and 8 bases at J, with 12 bases between the two ends. The CDR3 runs 13 residues. CDR1 is DFQATT, CDR2 SNEGSKA, per germline (reference sequence). CDR3 coding DNA: TGCAGTGCTAGAGATCCGAATTCTGTTACGCAGTATTTT. The encoded protein is CSARDPNSVTQYF.

This clonotype was seen at least ten times. CDR3 coding DNA: TGCAGTGGACTGGGACTAGCGGGAGGCATAACATTATTCACAGATACGCAGTATTTT. Encoded protein: CSGLGLAGGITLFTDTQYF. V is TRBV20-1 and J is TRBJ2-3, with 15 positions matching TRBD2. The CDR3 is 19 residues long. CDR1 is DFQATT, CDR2 SNEGSKA, per germline (reference sequence). J lost 2 bases, V lost 7 bases, and 16 bases had no gene match.

The J gene is TRBJ2-2, the V gene TRBV20-1, with 7 bases matching TRBD2. V trimming: 5 bases; J trimming: 8 bases; junction bases outside the gene matches: 14. The V gene's germline CDR1 is DFQATT and CDR2 SNEGSKA (reference sequence). This CDR3 is 15 amino acids long. Here the CDR3 reads CSAQDRDYLRGELFF. In DNA, the CDR3 is TGCAGTGCTCAAGACCGGGACTACCTTCGGGGGGAGCTGTTTTTT.

This clonotype was found many times. V is TRBV20-1 and J is TRBJ1-1, with D unresolved. The CDR3 is 16 residues long. V gave up 0 bases and J gave up 0 bases, with 14 bases separating them. Germline CDR1 reads DFQATT; CDR2 reads SNEGSKA (reference sequence). The CDR3, as DNA: TGCAGTGCTAGAGATCTTTATCGACCCATGAACACTGAAGCTTTCTTT. It codes for CSARDLYRPMNTEAFF.

This clonotype was found many times. V usage is TRBV2 and J usage is TRBJ2-5; no clear D gene. CDR3 length: 13 amino acids. Germline V lookup: CDR1 SNHLY, CDR2 FYNNEI. Trimming left V 5 bases short and J 4 bases short, with 11 bases between. The CDR3 protein is CASSLGLGETQYF. DNA for the CDR3: TGTGCCAGCAGTCTAGGGTTAGGAGAGACCCAGTACTTC.

A word on this clonotype: At one end, the junction sequence differs from germline, possibly due to a read error. The chain is built from TRBV28 and TRBJ2-2; possibly TRBD1 or TRBD2 for D (5 bases each). There are 15 residues in the CDR3. Germline CDR1 MDHEN, CDR2 SYDVKM. CDR3 residues: CANSEGPRGTRELFF. The CDR3, as DNA: TGTGCCAATTCCGAGGGTCCCCGGGGCACCAGGGAGCTGTTTTTT.

This clonotype occurred many times. The J gene is TRBJ2-3, the V gene TRBV5-5; a possible D gene is TRBD2 (5 bases). Germline CDR1 and CDR2: SGHKS and YYEKEE (reference sequence). V was cut by 1 base and J by 3 bases, with 12 bases left in between. This CDR3 is built from 15 residues. CDR3 residues: CASSLPTTTTDTQYF. DNA of the CDR3: TGTGCCAGCAGCTTGCCGACTACGACGACAGATACGCAGTATTTT.

The chain is built from TRBV20-1 and TRBJ1-5; 8 positions agree with TRBD1. This CDR3 is 13 amino acids long. Germline values: CDR1 DFQATT, CDR2 SNEGSKA (reference sequence). Unmatched junction bases numbered 4, after V lost 4 bases and J lost 5 bases. The CDR3 spells CSATPQGDQPQHF. CDR3 nucleotide sequence: TGCAGTGCTACCCCACAGGGGGATCAGCCCCAGCATTTT.

Notes on this clonotype: It is unclear where the CDR3 begins or ends on the DNA, so no DNA is shown, and the CDR3 is as TCRdb lists it. The chain couples TRBV5-1 to TRBJ2-1; no DNA check was done on the table's D call, TRBD1. Per germline, CDR1 SGHRS and CDR2 YFSETQ. With termini counted, the CDR3 has 12 amino acids. CDR3: CASSFGAGSGFF.

V gene TRBV28 combines with J gene TRBJ1-3; TRBD1 matches 10 bases. The CDR3 covers 16 residues. The V gene end was trimmed by 5 bases and the J gene end by 9 bases; junction bases not matched to a gene: 13. The germline CDR1 and CDR2 sequences are MDHEN and SYDVKM. DNA of the CDR3: TGTGCCAGCAGTAGCCCAGGGACAGGGGTCGTGGGCACCATATATTTT. Encoded protein: CASSSPGTGVVGTIYF.

Ten or more counts support this clonotype. This chain connects TRBV24-1 to TRBJ2-1; 9 bases are a match to TRBD1. The J segment lost 8 bases and the V segment lost 5 bases, leaving 3 bases of the junction unmatched. CDR3 length: 13 residues. In germline, CDR1 is KGHDR, CDR2 SFDVKD. DNA of the CDR3: TGTGCCACCAGTGGTAGGGACAGGGATGAGCAGTTCTTC. Translating gives CATSGRDRDEQFF.

There are a few counts of this clonotype. V is TRBV12-3 or TRBV12-4 and J is TRBJ2-2, with D uncertain. With 6 bases removed from V and 2 bases from J, the gap between germline ends came to 13 bases. The CDR3 consists of 15 residues. CDR3 sequence reads: CASSYGQPNTGELFF. CDR3 nucleotide sequence: TGTGCCAGCAGCTATGGGCAGCCAAACACCGGGGAGCTGTTTTTT.

This clonotype was seen repeatedly, ten times or more. The V and J genes are TRBV5-1 and TRBJ2-2; D is perhaps TRBD1 or TRBD2 (5 bases each). This CDR3 is built from 18 residues. Germline lookup yields CDR1 SGHRS and CDR2 YFSETQ. The ends were cut back, 2 bases at V and 3 bases at J, with 20 bases in the middle. This chain's CDR3 is CASSFPLPGPGYTGELFF. In nucleotides, the CDR3 is TGCGCCAGCAGCTTCCCCCTACCGGGACCGGGGTACACCGGGGAGCTGTTTTTT.

This clonotype was observed at least ten times. The chain couples TRBV6-2 or TRBV6-3 to TRBJ1-5; perhaps TRBD1 as D (6 bases). This CDR3 is 15 amino acids long. V lost 5 bases and J 4 bases, leaving 15 bases between the germline ends. The germline CDR1 and CDR2 sequences are MNHEY and SVGEGT. CDR3 bases: TGTGCCAGCAGTCCCCCCAGGGGTAGGAATCAGCCCCAGCATTTT. Protein product: CASSPPRGRNQPQHF.

This clonotype was picked up many times. The gene calls are TRBV12-3 or TRBV12-4 and TRBJ2-1; D is possibly TRBD2 (6 bases). The CDR3 extends over 13 amino acids. Deletions cut 5 bases from V and 6 bases from J, with 11 bases between. The CDR3 is CASSLRRGNEQFF. CDR3 nucleotides: TGTGCCAGCAGTCTAAGGAGGGGCAATGAGCAGTTCTTC.

Points on this clonotype: One base away lies a much larger clone, so this may be a sequencing read error. The CDR3 does not close with the conserved phenylalanine or tryptophan, likely indicating a read error. The V and J genes are TRBV20-1 and TRBJ2-7; D is possibly TRBD2 (6 bases). The ends were cut back, 0 bases at V and 2 bases at J, with 17 bases in the middle. This CDR3 region has 16 residues. The germline V gene has CDR1 DFQATT and CDR2 SNEGSKA (reference sequence). As DNA, the CDR3 is TGCAGTGCTAGAGAATGGGGTGGGGGGAACGCCTACGAGCAGTACATC. Translated, it gives CSAREWGGGNAYEQYI.

This clonotype was recorded at least ten times. The chain is built from TRBV5-1 and TRBJ2-7; the D is unclear. The CDR3 consists of 17 residues. The germline CDR1 and CDR2 sequences are SGHRS and YFSETQ. V was trimmed by 0 bases and J by 1 base, leaving 17 bases between them. The CDR3 sequence: CASSLAAANSMSYEQYF. CDR3 in DNA: TGCGCCAGCAGCTTGGCGGCAGCGAATTCTATGTCCTACGAGCAGTACTTC. Drawing the rest from reference TRBV5-1 and TRBJ2-7, the complete variable domain is KAGVTQTPRYLIKTRGQQVTLSCSPISGHRSVSWYQQTPGQGLQFLFEYFSETQRNKGNFPGRFSGRQFSNSRSEMNVSTLELGDSALYLCASSLAAANSMSYEQYFGPGTRLTVT.

This chain uses TRBV5-1 with TRBJ2-3; 10 nucleotides agree with TRBD1. Germline values: CDR1 SGHRS, CDR2 YFSETQ. There are 16 residues in the CDR3. The trim removed 1 base at V and 9 bases at J, leaving 11 bases unmatched. The CDR3 DNA follows: TGCGCCAGCAGCTTGAGCCGACAGGGGGCTGGCGGGACGCAGTATTTT. Its translation: CASSLSRQGAGGTQYF. The complete variable domain, with remaining parts taken from reference TRBV5-1 and TRBJ2-3, reads KAGVTQTPRYLIKTRGQQVTLSCSPISGHRSVSWYQQTPGQGLQFLFEYFSETQRNKGNFPGRFSGRQFSNSRSEMNVSTLELGDSALYLCASSLSRQGAGGTQYFGPGTRLTVL.

At least ten counts were recorded for this clonotype. The chain couples TRBV7-7 to TRBJ2-1; 13 bases align to TRBD2. The V segment lost 5 bases and the J segment 0 bases; nucleotides outside the gene matches: 7. The CDR3 is 18 residues long. Per germline, CDR1 SSHAT and CDR2 FNYEAQ (reference sequence). Here the CDR3 DNA reads TGTGCCAGCAGCCAACTAGCGGGGGGGCCAAGCTCCTACAATGAGCAGTTCTTC. It encodes CASSQLAGGPSSYNEQFF. Drawing the rest from reference TRBV7-7 and TRBJ2-1, the complete variable domain is GAGVSQSPRYKVTKRGQDVTLRCDPISSHATLYWYQQALGQGPEFLTYFNYEAQPDKSGLPSDRFSAERPEGSISTLTIQRTEQRDSAMYRCASSQLAGGPSSYNEQFFGPGTRLTVL.

About this clonotype: Sequence at one end of the junction differs from germline and may be a read error. V gene TRBV4-2 combines with J gene TRBJ1-6; no definite D call. Germline CDR1 and CDR2: LGHNA and YNFKEQ. There are 16 residues in the CDR3. For the CDR3, the DNA is TGTGCCAGCAGCCAAGATGGATCGGCAGTTAATTCAACCCTCAACTTT. Encoded protein: CASSQDGSAVNSTLNF.

Ten or more counts support this clonotype. The V and J genes are TRBV20-1 and TRBJ1-1; D ambiguous. This CDR3 region has 14 residues. Trimming removed 4 bases from V and 2 bases from J, with 14 bases in between. Germline V gene sequence: CDR1 DFQATT, CDR2 SNEGSKA (reference sequence). CDR3 nucleotide sequence: TGCAGTGCTACCTTGGACGGATATAACACTGAAGCTTTCTTT. Translating gives CSATLDGYNTEAFF.

This clonotype was observed at least ten times. The V call is TRBV29-1, the J call TRBJ2-1, with 8 positions matching TRBD2. Germline lookup yields CDR1 SQVTM and CDR2 ANQGSEA. CDR3 length equals 13 residues. V shed 2 bases, J shed 9 bases, and the junction held 6 bases outside the gene matches. The CDR3 sequence is CSVEQTSVSEQFF. The DNA of the CDR3 is TGCAGCGTTGAACAGACTAGCGTAAGTGAGCAGTTCTTC.

In this sample, this clonotype turned up many times. The chain carries TRBV6-1 and TRBJ2-2; 9 positions match TRBD2. CDR1 is MNHNS, CDR2 SASEGT, per germline. The CDR3 has 16 amino acids. V shed 7 bases, J shed 6 bases, and the junction held 12 bases outside the gene matches. Here the CDR3 DNA reads TGTGCCAGCATGATGAGGCGGGGGGGCCGGTCCGGGGAGCTGTTTTTT. This translates into CASMMRRGGRSGELFF.

This clonotype was counted many times. The chain carries TRBV5-5 and TRBJ2-4; D is unresolved. This CDR3 has 13 amino acids. The germline gives CDR1 SGHKS, CDR2 YYEKEE (reference sequence). The V end lost 2 bases, the J end lost 6 bases, and 9 bases lay between the germline ends. This CDR3 reads CASSFTIRNIQYF. CDR3 nucleotides: TGTGCCAGCAGCTTCACGATTCGAAACATTCAGTACTTC.

This clonotype came up many times. The J gene is TRBJ2-3, the V gene TRBV12-3 or TRBV12-4; the match to TRBD1 covers 8 bases. V shed 6 bases, J shed 7 bases, and the junction held 15 bases outside the gene matches. The CDR3 has 16 residues. CDR3 coding DNA: TGTGCCAGCAGGTCGTCACCGGGACAGGACGCTTATACGCAGTATTTT. Its translation is CASRSSPGQDAYTQYF.

This clonotype was seen ten or more times. CDR3 in DNA: TGCGCCAGCAGCTTGGCCGCCGCAACTAATGAAAAACTGTTTTTT. As protein: CASSLAAATNEKLFF. The chain employs TRBV5-1 and TRBJ1-4; D is unresolved. Germline CDR1 SGHRS, CDR2 YFSETQ. The CDR3 length is 15 residues. V was shortened by 0 bases and J by 0 bases, with 6 bases between the two germline ends.

This clonotype appeared many times. The chain combines TRBV5-1 with TRBJ2-1, with 10 bases matching TRBD2. The CDR3 extends over 16 amino acids. J lost 8 bases, V lost 4 bases, and 12 bases had no gene match. CDR1 is SGHRS and CDR2 is YFSETQ in the germline V gene. CDR3 amino acids: CASSGAGTSDSDEQFF. The CDR3, as DNA: TGCGCCAGCAGCGGAGCCGGGACTAGCGATTCCGATGAGCAGTTCTTC.

This chain joins TRBV7-2 and TRBJ2-7; TRBD1 matches at 8 bases. Germline lookup yields CDR1 SGHTA and CDR2 FQGNSA. The V gene end was trimmed by 0 bases and the J gene end by 5 bases; junction bases not matched to a gene: 3. This CDR3 contains 14 residues. The CDR3 DNA sequence: TGTGCCAGCAGCTTAGCGGCAGGGGGCAACGAGCAGTACTTC. Translating gives CASSLAAGGNEQYF.